This entry describes one T cell receptor (beta chain). V was shortened by 1 base and J by 1 base, with 5 bases between the two germline ends. Germline lookup yields CDR1 PRHDT and CDR2 FYEKMQ (reference sequence). The length of the CDR3 is 15 residues. Survey-level resolution applied to immunoSEQ assay v3.0. The assay was immunoSEQ multiplex PCR, and TCRdb's table has in-frame clones only and misses some. This table has fewer than 40,000 clones, less than 85% appearing once. The data stem from a study of long-term antiretroviral therapy in people with HIV. Study in general: Earliest sampling preceded the 2015 immediate-ART recommendation by about a decade.

The V and J genes are TRBV13 and TRBJ2-6; tentatively, D is TRBD1 (5 bases). The TCR was taken from a man aged 25-45 years with HIV. The source material was unsorted PBMCs, sampled 3.4 years after starting antiretroviral therapy. CDR3: CASSLAGSGANVLTF. In DNA, the CDR3 is TGTGCCAGCAGCTTAGCAGGGTCTGGGGCCAACGTCCTGACTTTC.